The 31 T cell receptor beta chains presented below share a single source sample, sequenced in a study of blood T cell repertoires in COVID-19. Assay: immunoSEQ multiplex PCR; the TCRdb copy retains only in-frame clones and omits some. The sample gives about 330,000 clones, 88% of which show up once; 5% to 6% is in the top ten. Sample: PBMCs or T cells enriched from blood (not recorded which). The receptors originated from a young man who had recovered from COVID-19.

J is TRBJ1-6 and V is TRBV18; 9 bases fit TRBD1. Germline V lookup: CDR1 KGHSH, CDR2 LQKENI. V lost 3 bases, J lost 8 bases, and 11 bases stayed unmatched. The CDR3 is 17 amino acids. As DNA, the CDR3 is TGTGCCAGCTCACCCCAAACAGGGGGCGCGGGTGATTCACCCCTCCACTTT. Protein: CASSPQTGGAGDSPLHF.

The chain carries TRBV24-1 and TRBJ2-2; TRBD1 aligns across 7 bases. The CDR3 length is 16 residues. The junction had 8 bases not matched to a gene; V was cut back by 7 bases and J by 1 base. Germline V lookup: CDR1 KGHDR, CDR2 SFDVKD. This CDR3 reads CATSGVDRENTGELFF. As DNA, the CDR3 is TGTGCCACCAGCGGGGTAGACAGGGAGAACACCGGGGAGCTGTTTTTT.

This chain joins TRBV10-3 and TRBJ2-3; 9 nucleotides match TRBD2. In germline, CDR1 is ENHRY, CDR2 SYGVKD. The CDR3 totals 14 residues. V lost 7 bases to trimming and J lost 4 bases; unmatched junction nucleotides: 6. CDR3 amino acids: CAIKASGEADTQYF. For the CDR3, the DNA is TGTGCCATCAAGGCTAGCGGGGAAGCAGATACGCAGTATTTT.

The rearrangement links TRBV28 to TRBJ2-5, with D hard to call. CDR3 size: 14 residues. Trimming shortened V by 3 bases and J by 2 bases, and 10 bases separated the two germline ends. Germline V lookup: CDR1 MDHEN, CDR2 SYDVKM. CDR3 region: CASSFIGEQETQYF. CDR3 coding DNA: TGTGCCAGCAGTTTTATCGGTGAACAAGAGACCCAGTACTTC.

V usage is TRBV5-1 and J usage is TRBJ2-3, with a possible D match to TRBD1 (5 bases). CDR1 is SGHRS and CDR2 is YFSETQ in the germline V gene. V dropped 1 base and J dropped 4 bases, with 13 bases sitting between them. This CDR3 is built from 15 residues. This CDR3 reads CASSLSGRAADTQYF. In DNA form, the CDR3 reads TGCGCCAGCAGCTTGTCGGGCAGGGCGGCAGATACGCAGTATTTT.

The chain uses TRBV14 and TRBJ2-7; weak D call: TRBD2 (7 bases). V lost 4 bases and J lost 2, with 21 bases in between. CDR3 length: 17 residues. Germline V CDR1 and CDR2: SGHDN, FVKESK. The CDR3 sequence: CASSRRKAGHTTYEQYF. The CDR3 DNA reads TGTGCCAGCAGCCGAAGGAAAGCGGGACACACCACCTACGAGCAGTACTTC. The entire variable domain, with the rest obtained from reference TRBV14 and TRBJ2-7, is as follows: EAGVTQFPSHSVIEKGQTVTLRCDPISGHDNLYWYRRVMGKEIKFLLHFVKESKQDESGMPNNRFLAERTGGTYSTLKVQPAELEDSGVYFCASSRRKAGHTTYEQYFGPGTRLTVT.

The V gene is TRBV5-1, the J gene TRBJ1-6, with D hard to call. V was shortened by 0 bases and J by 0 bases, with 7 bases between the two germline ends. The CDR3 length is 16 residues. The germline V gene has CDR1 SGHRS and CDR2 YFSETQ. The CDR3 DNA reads TGCGCCAGCAGCTTGGGGGCAGGCTCCTATAATTCACCCCTCCACTTT. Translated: CASSLGAGSYNSPLHF. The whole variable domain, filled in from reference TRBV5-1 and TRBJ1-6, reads KAGVTQTPRYLIKTRGQQVTLSCSPISGHRSVSWYQQTPGQGLQFLFEYFSETQRNKGNFPGRFSGRQFSNSRSEMNVSTLELGDSALYLCASSLGAGSYNSPLHFGNGTRLTVT.

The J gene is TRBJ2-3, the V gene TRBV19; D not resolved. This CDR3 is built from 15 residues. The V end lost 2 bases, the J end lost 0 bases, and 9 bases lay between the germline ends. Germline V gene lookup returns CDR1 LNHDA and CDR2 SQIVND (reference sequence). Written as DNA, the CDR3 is TGTGCCAGTAGTATAACCCGAACTAGCACAGATACGCAGTATTTT. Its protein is CASSITRTSTDTQYF.

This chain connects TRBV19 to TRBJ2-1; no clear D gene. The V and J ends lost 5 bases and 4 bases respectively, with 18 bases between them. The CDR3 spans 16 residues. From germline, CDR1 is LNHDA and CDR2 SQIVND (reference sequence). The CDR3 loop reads CASSEYGELPYNEQFF. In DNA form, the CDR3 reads TGTGCCAGTAGTGAATATGGAGAACTGCCTTACAATGAGCAGTTCTTC.

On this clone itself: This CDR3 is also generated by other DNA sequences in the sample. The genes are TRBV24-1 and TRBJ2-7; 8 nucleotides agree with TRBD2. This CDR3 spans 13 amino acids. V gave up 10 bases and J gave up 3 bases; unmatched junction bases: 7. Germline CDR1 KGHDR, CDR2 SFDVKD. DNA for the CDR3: TGTGCCACAGCTGCGGGGGGCGGCTACGAGCAGTACTTC. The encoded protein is CATAAGGGYEQYF.

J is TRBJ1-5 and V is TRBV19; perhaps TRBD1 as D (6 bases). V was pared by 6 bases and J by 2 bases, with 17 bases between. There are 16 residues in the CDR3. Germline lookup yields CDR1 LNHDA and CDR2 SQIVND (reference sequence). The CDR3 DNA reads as TGTGCCAGTAGCCGAGACACAGGGAATGGCAATCAGCCCCAGCATTTT. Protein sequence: CASSRDTGNGNQPQHF.

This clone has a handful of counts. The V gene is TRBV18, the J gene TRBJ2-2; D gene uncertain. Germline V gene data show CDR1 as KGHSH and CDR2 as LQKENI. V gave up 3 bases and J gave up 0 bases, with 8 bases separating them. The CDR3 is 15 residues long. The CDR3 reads CASSPNLANTGELFF. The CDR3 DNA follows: TGTGCCAGCTCACCTAATCTAGCGAACACCGGGGAGCTGTTTTTT.

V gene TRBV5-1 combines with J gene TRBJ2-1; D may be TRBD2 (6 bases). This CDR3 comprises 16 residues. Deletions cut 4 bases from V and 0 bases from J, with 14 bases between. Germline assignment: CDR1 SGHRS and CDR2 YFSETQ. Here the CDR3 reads CASSRDFSLSYNEQFF. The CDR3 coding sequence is TGCGCCAGCAGCCGGGACTTCTCCCTCTCCTACAATGAGCAGTTCTTC. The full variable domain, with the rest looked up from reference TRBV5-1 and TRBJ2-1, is KAGVTQTPRYLIKTRGQQVTLSCSPISGHRSVSWYQQTPGQGLQFLFEYFSETQRNKGNFPGRFSGRQFSNSRSEMNVSTLELGDSALYLCASSRDFSLSYNEQFFGPGTRLTVL.

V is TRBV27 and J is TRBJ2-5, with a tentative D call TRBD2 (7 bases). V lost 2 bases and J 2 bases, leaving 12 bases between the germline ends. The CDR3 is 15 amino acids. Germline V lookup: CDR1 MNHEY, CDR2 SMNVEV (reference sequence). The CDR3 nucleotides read TGTGCCAGCAGTTTAAGCGGGACACCTCAAGAGACCCAGTACTTC. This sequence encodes CASSLSGTPQETQYF.

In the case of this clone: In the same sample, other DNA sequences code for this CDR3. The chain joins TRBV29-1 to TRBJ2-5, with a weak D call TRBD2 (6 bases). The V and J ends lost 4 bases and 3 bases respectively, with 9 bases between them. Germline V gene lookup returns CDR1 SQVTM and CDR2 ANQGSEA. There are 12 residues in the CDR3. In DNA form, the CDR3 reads TGCAGCGTTGTTGGAGGGGAAGAGACCCAGTACTTC. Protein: CSVVGGEETQYF.

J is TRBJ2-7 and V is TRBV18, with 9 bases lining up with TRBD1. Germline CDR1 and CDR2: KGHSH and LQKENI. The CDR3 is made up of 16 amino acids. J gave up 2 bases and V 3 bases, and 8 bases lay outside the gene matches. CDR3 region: CASSPYGTGRPYEQYF. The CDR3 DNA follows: TGTGCCAGCTCACCTTACGGGACAGGGCGTCCCTACGAGCAGTACTTC.

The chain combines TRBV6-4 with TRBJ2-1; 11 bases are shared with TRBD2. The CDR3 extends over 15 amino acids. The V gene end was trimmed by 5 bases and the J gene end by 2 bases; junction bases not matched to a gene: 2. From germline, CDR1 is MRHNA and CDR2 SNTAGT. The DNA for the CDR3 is TGTGCCAGCAGTTCTAGCGGGGGGACCTACAATGAGCAGTTCTTC. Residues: CASSSSGGTYNEQFF.

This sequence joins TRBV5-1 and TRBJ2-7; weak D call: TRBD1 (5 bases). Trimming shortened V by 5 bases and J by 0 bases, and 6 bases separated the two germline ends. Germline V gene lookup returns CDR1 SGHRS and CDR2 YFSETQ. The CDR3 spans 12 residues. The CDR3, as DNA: TGCGCCAGCAGGGACAACTCCTACGAGCAGTACTTC. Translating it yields CASRDNSYEQYF.

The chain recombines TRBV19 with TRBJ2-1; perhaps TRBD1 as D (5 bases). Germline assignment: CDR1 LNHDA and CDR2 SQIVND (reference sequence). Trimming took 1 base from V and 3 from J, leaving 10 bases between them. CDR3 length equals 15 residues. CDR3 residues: CASSIVGDVYNEQFF. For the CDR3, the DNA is TGTGCCAGTAGTATAGTAGGGGATGTCTACAATGAGCAGTTCTTC.

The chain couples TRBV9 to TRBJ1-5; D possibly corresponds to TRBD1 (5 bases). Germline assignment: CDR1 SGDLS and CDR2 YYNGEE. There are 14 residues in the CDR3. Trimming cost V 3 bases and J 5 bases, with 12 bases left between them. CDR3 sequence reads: CASSAGGWDQPQHF. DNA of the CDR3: TGTGCCAGCAGCGCGGGGGGTTGGGATCAGCCCCAGCATTTT.

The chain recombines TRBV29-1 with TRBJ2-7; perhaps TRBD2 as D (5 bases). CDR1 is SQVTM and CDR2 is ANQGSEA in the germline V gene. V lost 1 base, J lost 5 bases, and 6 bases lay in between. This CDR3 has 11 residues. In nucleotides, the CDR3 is TGCAGCGTTGAAGTACTAGACGAGCAGTACTTC. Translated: CSVEVLDEQYF.

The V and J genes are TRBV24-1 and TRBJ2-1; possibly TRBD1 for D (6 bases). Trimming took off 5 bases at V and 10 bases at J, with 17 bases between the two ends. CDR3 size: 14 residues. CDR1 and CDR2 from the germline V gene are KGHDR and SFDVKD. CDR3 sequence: CATSAGTGRQEQFF. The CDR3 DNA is TGTGCCACCAGTGCCGGCACAGGGCGACAAGAGCAGTTCTTC.

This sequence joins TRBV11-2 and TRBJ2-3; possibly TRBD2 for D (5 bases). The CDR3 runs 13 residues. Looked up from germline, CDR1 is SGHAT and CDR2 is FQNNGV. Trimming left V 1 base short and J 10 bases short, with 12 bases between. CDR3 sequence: CASSLGGVASQYF. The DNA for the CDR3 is TGTGCCAGCAGCTTAGGTGGAGTAGCGTCGCAGTATTTT.

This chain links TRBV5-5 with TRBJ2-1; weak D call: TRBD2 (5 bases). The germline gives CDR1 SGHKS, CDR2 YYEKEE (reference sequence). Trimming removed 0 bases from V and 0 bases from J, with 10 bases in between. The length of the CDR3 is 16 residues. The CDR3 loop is CASSLAADLSYNEQFF. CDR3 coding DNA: TGTGCCAGCAGCTTGGCAGCGGACCTCTCCTACAATGAGCAGTTCTTC.

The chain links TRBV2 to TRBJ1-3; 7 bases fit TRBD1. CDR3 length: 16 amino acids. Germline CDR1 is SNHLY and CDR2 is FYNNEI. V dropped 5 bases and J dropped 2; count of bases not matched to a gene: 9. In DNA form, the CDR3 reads TGTGCCAGCAGTCAGAACAGGGGTCGGACTGGAAACACCATATATTTT. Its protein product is CASSQNRGRTGNTIYF. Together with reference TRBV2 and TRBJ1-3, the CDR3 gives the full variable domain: EPEVTQTPSHQVTQMGQEVILRCVPISNHLYFYWYRQILGQKVEFLVSFYNNEISEKSEIFDDQFSVERPDGSNFTLKIRSTKLEDSAMYFCASSQNRGRTGNTIYFGEGSWLTVV.

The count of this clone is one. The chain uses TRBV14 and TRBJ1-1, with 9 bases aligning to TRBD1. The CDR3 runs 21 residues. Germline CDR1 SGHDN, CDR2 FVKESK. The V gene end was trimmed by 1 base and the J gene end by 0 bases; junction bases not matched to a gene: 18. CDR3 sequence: CASSQGVESGTGFYMNTEAFF. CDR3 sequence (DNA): TGTGCCAGCAGCCAAGGTGTGGAAAGTGGGACAGGGTTTTATATGAACACTGAAGCTTTCTTT.

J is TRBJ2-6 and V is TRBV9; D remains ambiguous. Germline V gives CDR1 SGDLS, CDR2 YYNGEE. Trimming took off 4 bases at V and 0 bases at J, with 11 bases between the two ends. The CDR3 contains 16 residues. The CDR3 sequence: CASSPRVYSGANVLTF. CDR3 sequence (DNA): TGTGCCAGCAGCCCCCGGGTTTACTCTGGGGCCAACGTCCTGACTTTC.

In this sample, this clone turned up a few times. In DNA, the CDR3 is TGTGCCAGCAGCTTGTACGCTAGCGGACCCTACGAGCAGTACTTC. The encoded protein is CASSLYASGPYEQYF. The V and J genes are TRBV5-6 and TRBJ2-7; TRBD2 matches 7 bases. CDR3 size: 15 residues. With 1 base clipped from V and 2 bases from J, the junction kept 6 bases outside the gene matches. CDR1 is SGHDT, CDR2 YYEEEE, per germline.

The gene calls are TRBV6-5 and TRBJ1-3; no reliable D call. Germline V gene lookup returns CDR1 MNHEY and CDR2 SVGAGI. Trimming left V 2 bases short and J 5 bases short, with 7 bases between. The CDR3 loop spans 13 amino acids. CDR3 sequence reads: CASSYGVRNTIYF. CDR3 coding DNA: TGTGCCAGCAGTTACGGAGTCCGAAACACCATATATTTT.

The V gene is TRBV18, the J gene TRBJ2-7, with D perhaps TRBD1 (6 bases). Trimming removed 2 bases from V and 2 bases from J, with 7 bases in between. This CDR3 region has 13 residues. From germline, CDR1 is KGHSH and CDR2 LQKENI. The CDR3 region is CASSPGGTYEQYF. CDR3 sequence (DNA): TGTGCCAGCTCACCAGGGGGCACCTACGAGCAGTACTTC.

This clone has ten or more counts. The CDR3 nucleotides are TGCGCCAGCAGAGAACGCGGGACAGGGTATCGTGAAGCTTTCTTT. The encoded protein is CASRERGTGYREAFF. The chain links TRBV10-2 to TRBJ1-1; 9 bases line up with TRBD1. This CDR3 has 15 residues. Trimming removed 6 bases from V and 7 bases from J; junction bases left unmatched: 12. Germline-derived CDR1 and CDR2 are WSHSY and SAAADI.